One sample yielded the 9 T cell receptor beta chains listed below, sequenced in a study of T-cell memory formation after mild COVID-19. TCRdb used MiXCR to reprocess the 5' RACE reads, holding one entry per CDR3 protein. The sample gives 550,000 to 700,000 distinct CDR3 sequences, 17% of which show up once; 8.1% is in the top ten. Sequenced: PBMCs or a T cell subset sorted from them (not recorded which). These receptors originate from an adult woman who had mild COVID-19 (a few samples of this study predate the infection). Cell type and time point are not known.

A few counts support this clonotype. The chain joins TRBV6-1 to TRBJ2-5, with 13 nucleotides matching TRBD2. The ends lost 5 bases at V and 4 bases at J; junction bases unmatched: 4. The CDR3 has 15 residues. Germline V lookup: CDR1 MNHNS, CDR2 SASEGT. The chain's CDR3 is CASSIRTSGRETQYF. The CDR3 DNA follows: TGTGCCAGCAGTATTCGGACTAGCGGGAGAGAGACCCAGTACTTC.

This clonotype came up many times. The gene calls are TRBV5-1 and TRBJ1-1; perhaps TRBD1 as D (5 bases). With 6 bases removed from V and 8 bases from J, the gap between germline ends came to 11 bases. The CDR3 consists of 11 residues. Germline V gives CDR1 SGHRS, CDR2 YFSETQ. CDR3 sequence: CASKQETEAFF. The CDR3 DNA reads as TGCGCCAGCAAACAGGAGACGGAAGCTTTCTTT.

This clonotype was counted only a few times. The chain links TRBV7-3 to TRBJ2-5, with 8 bases fitting TRBD1. Germline V gene lookup returns CDR1 SGHTA and CDR2 FQGTGA. Trimming at V came to 5 bases and at J to 7 bases, leaving 9 bases not matched to a gene. There are 14 residues in the CDR3. CDR3: CASSPQTGVGTQYF. The DNA for the CDR3 is TGTGCCAGCAGCCCGCAGACAGGGGTTGGGACCCAGTACTTC.

The V call is TRBV29-1, the J call TRBJ1-1; possible D gene TRBD1, 6 bases. Trimming cost V 7 bases and J 5 bases, with 17 bases left between them. CDR3 length: 13 residues. CDR1 SQVTM and CDR2 ANQGSEA come from the germline V gene. CDR3 in DNA: TGCAGCGCTAATACAGGGAGGGTAACTGAAGCTTTCTTT. Amino acid sequence: CSANTGRVTEAFF.

This clonotype was counted between two and nine times. The chain uses TRBV9 and TRBJ1-2; D gene ambiguous. The V end was cut by 4 bases, the J end by 5 bases, with 15 bases between. This CDR3 region has 14 residues. Germline V gene data show CDR1 as SGDLS and CDR2 as YYNGEE. CDR3 sequence: CASSFGIAEYGYTF. The CDR3 DNA sequence: TGTGCCAGCAGCTTCGGGATTGCCGAGTATGGCTACACCTTC.

For the CDR3, the DNA is TGTGCCAGCTCACCTAGGACTAGCGGCCACTACGAGCAGTACTTC. Amino acids: CASSPRTSGHYEQYF. V and J are TRBV18 and TRBJ2-7; TRBD2 matches at 10 bases. The length of the CDR3 is 15 residues. After removal of 3 bases from V and 3 bases from J, the junction contained 5 bases not matched to a gene. CDR1 KGHSH and CDR2 LQKENI come from the germline V gene.

This clonotype was seen only a few times. The chain links TRBV12-3 or TRBV12-4 to TRBJ1-5; D is unclear. The CDR3 covers 15 residues. The V gene lost 3 bases and the J gene lost 5 bases, with 14 bases spanning the gap. The CDR3, as DNA: TGTGCCAGCAGTTTGCGGGAAACACCCGATCAGCCCCAGCATTTT. It translates to CASSLRETPDQPQHF.

In its sample, this clonotype was seen a few times. The chain links TRBV4-1 to TRBJ1-2; 9 bases are shared with TRBD1. The V segment lost 1 base and the J segment 6 bases; nucleotides outside the gene matches: 6. The germline CDR1 and CDR2 sequences are MGHRA and YSYEKL. This CDR3 region has 15 residues. CDR3 in amino acids: CASSQVLGDRDGYTF. The CDR3 DNA is TGCGCCAGCAGCCAAGTTCTTGGGGACAGGGATGGCTACACCTTC.

This clonotype was recorded a few times. A much larger clone differs from this one at a single base, so this may be a read error. This chain connects TRBV18 to TRBJ1-1; possible D gene TRBD1, 6 bases. Germline assignment: CDR1 KGHSH and CDR2 LQKENI. The CDR3 extends over 14 amino acids. V was cut by 2 bases and J by 1 base, with 8 bases left in between. For the CDR3, the DNA is TGTGCCAGCTCACCAGACAGGACGAACACTGAAGCTTTCTTT. It is translated as CASSPDRTNTEAFF.